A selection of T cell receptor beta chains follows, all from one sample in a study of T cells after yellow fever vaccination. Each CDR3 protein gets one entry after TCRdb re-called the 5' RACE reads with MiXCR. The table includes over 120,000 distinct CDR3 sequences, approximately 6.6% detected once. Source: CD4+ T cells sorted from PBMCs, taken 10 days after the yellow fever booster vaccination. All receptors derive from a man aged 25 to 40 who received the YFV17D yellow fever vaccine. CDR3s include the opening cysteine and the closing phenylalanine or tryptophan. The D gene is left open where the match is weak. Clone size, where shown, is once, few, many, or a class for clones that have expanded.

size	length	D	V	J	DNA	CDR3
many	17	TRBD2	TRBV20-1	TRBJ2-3	TGCAGTGCTAGTCCCTACGTCTCTAGCGGGGACACAGATACGCAGTATTTT	CSASPYVSSGDTDTQYF
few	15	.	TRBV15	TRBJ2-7	TGTGCCACCAGCAGAGACAGGCTCAGGGTTTACGAGCAGTACTTC	CATSRDRLRVYEQYF
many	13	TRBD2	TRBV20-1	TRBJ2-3	TGCAGTGCCCAGAGGACTAGTCAAGATACGCAGTATTTT	CSAQRTSQDTQYF
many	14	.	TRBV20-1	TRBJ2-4	TGCAGTGCGGAAATCGGGACAAGTAAAAACATTCAGTACTTC	CSAEIGTSKNIQYF
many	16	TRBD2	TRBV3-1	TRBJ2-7	TGTGCCAGCAGTCCGACTAGCGGGAGATCTTCCTACGAGCAGTACTTC	CASSPTSGRSSYEQYF
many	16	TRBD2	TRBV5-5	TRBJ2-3	TGTGCCAGTGGGGCAGCGGGAGGGATCAGCACAGATACGCAGTATTTT	CASGAAGGISTDTQYF
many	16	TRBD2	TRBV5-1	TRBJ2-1	TGCGCCAGCAGCTTGGCCCAGGCTAGCGGAGCCAATGAGCAGTTCTTC	CASSLAQASGANEQFF
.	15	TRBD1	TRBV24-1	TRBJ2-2	TGTGCCACCAGTGATCCTGGGACAGCCACCGGGGAGCTGTTTTTT	CATSDPGTATGELFF
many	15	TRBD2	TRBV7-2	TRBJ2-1	TGTGCCAGCAGCTTAGTAGCGGGAGGCAGCAATGAGCAGTTCTTC	CASSLVAGGSNEQFF
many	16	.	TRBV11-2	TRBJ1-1	TGTGCCAGCAGCTTAGTTTTAGGTAAGGAGAGCACTGAAGCTTTCTTT	CASSLVLGKESTEAFF
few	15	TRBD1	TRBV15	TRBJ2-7	TGTGCCACCAGCAGAGGGGGACAGGGAACCCACGAGCAGTACTTC	CATSRGGQGTHEQYF
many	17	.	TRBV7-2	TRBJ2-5	TGTGCCAGCAGCTTACTCCGTCCGGTGGCGGGATCAGAGACCCAGTACTTC	CASSLLRPVAGSETQYF